A single sample gave rise to the 7 T cell receptor beta chains below, sequenced in a study of control samples from healthy donors and cancer patients. Profiled with immunoSEQ multiplex PCR; TCRdb holds only in-frame clones, not every one. The sample yields roughly 400,000 clones, more than 80% seen once. Sequencing was done on a sample of PBMCs. The receptors come from a man aged 35-49 years with head and neck cancer.

This chain uses TRBV9 with TRBJ2-7, with 7 bases fitting TRBD1. Germline CDR1 SGDLS, CDR2 YYNGEE. Trimming took 4 bases from V and 6 from J; bases not matched to a gene: 13. This CDR3 has 15 residues. The CDR3 DNA sequence: TGTGCCAGCAGCCCTCTCGGGACAGAGAGCGGCGAGCAGTACTTC. As protein: CASSPLGTESGEQYF.

V is TRBV28 and J is TRBJ1-5, with TRBD1 matching over 10 bases. This CDR3 contains 14 residues. Germline V gene sequence: CDR1 MDHEN, CDR2 SYDVKM. V trimming: 6 bases; J trimming: 7 bases; junction bases outside the gene matches: 6. Here the CDR3 reads CASRGGTGEQPQHF. The DNA for the CDR3 is TGTGCCAGCAGGGGAGGGACAGGGGAACAGCCCCAGCATTTT.

The chain employs TRBV28 and TRBJ1-1; D perhaps matches TRBD1 (5 bases). Germline assignment: CDR1 MDHEN and CDR2 SYDVKM. V was trimmed by 7 bases and J by 7 bases, leaving 10 bases between them. There are 11 residues in the CDR3. CDR3 in DNA: TGTGCCAGCACCAGGGTCCTTGAAGCTTTCTTT. Its protein is CASTRVLEAFF.

As regards this clone: The sample contains more than one DNA sequence encoding this CDR3. The rearrangement links TRBV28 to TRBJ2-7, with 9 positions matching TRBD1. This CDR3 is 15 amino acids long. V gave up 6 bases and J gave up 0 bases; unmatched junction bases: 6. Germline assignment: CDR1 MDHEN and CDR2 SYDVKM. CDR3 protein: CASSLPGQGSYEQYF. Here the CDR3 DNA reads TGTGCCAGCAGCTTACCGGGACAGGGCTCCTACGAGCAGTACTTC. The variable domain in full, completed from reference TRBV28 and TRBJ2-7, reads DVKVTQSSRYLVKRTGEKVFLECVQDMDHENMFWYRQDPGLGLRLIYFSYDVKMKEKGDIPEGYSVSREKKERFSLILESASTNQTSMYLCASSLPGQGSYEQYFGPGTRLTVT.

This chain connects TRBV7-2 to TRBJ2-2, with 7 bases that match TRBD2. There are 15 residues in the CDR3. Germline V lookup: CDR1 SGHTA, CDR2 FQGNSA. The junction had 6 bases not matched to a gene; V was cut back by 3 bases and J by 5 bases. In nucleotides, the CDR3 is TGTGCCAGCAGCTTTTTGAGACTAGCAACCGGGGAGCTGTTTTTT. The encoded protein is CASSFLRLATGELFF.

The chain uses TRBV5-1 and TRBJ1-2; possible D gene TRBD1, 6 bases. In germline, CDR1 is SGHRS, CDR2 YFSETQ. The length of the CDR3 is 16 residues. The V gene lost 4 bases and the J gene lost 1 base, with 17 bases spanning the gap. CDR3 DNA sequence: TGCGCCAGCAGCGAGGTAGGGGGACAAAATAACTATGGCTACACCTTC. Its translation is CASSEVGGQNNYGYTF.

Turning to this clone: The same CDR3 also results from other DNA sequences found in this sample. This chain connects TRBV5-1 to TRBJ1-5; D ambiguous. The V end was cut by 0 bases, the J end by 1 base, with 8 bases between. Germline loops: CDR1 SGHRS, CDR2 YFSETQ. The length of the CDR3 is 15 residues. The CDR3 nucleotides read TGCGCCAGCAGCTTGGACGGAGGAAGCAATCAGCCCCAGCATTTT. It encodes CASSLDGGSNQPQHF.